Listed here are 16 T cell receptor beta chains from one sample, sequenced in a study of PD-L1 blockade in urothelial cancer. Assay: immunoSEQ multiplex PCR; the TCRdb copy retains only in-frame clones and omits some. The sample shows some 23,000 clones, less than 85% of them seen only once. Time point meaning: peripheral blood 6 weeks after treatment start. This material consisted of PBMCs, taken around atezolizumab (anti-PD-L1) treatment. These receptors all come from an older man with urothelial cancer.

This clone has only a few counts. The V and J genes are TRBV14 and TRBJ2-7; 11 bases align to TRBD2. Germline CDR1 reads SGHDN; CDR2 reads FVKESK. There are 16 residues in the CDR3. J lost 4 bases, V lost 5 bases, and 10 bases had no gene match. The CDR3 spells CASSTGTSGALYEQYF. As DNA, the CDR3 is TGTGCCAGCAGCACTGGGACTAGCGGCGCCCTTTACGAGCAGTACTTC.

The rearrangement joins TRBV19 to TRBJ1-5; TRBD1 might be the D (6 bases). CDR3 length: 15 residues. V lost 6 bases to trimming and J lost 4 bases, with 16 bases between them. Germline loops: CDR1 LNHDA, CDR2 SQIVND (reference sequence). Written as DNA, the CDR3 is TGTGCCAGTAGCCCGGCAGGGGATTTAAATCAGCCCCAGCATTTT. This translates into CASSPAGDLNQPQHF.

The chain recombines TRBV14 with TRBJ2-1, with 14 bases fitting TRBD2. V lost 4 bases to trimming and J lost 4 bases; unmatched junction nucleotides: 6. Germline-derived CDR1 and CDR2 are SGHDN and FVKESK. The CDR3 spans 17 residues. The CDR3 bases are TGTGCCAGCAGCCCGGGACTAGCGGGAGTAATTTACAATGAGCAGTTCTTC. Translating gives CASSPGLAGVIYNEQFF.

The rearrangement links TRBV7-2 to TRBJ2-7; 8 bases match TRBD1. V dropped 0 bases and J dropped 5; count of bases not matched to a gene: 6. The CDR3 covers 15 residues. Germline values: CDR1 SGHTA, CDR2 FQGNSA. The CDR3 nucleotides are TGTGCCAGCAGCTTAGCGTTCAGGGGGCGAGACGAGCAGTACTTC. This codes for CASSLAFRGRDEQYF. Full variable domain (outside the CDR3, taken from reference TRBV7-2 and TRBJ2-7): GAGVSQSPSNKVTEKGKDVELRCDPISGHTALYWYRQSLGQGLEFLIYFQGNSAPDKSGLPSDRFSAERTGGSVSTLTIQRTQQEDSAVYLCASSLAFRGRDEQYFGPGTRLTVT.

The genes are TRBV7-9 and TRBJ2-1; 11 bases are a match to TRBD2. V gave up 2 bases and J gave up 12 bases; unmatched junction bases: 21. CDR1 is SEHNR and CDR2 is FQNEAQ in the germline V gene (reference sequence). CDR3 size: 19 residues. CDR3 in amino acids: CASSLKWPSGVAGGQVQFF. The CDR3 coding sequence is TGTGCCAGCAGCTTAAAGTGGCCCTCTGGGGTAGCGGGAGGGCAAGTGCAGTTCTTC. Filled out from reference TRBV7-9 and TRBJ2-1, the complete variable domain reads DTGVSQNPRHKITKRGQNVTFRCDPISEHNRLYWYRQTLGQGPEFLTYFQNEAQLEKSRLLSDRFSAERPKGSFSTLEIQRTEQGDSAMYLCASSLKWPSGVAGGQVQFFGPGTRLTVL.

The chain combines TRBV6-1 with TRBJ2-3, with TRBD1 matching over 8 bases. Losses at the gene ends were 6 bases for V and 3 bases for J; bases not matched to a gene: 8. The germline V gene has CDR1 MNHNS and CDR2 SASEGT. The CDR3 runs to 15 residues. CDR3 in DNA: TGTGCCAGCAGGGGAGACAGGGGAGGAACAGATACGCAGTATTTT. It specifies CASRGDRGGTDTQYF.

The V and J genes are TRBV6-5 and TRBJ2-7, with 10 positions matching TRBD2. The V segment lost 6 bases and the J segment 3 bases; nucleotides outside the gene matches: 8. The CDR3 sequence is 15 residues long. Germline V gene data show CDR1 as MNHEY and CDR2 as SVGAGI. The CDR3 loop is CASSAPGTSVYEQYF. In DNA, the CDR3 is TGTGCCAGCAGCGCCCCGGGGACTAGCGTCTACGAGCAGTACTTC.

The CDR3 loop is CASSPPQGESSYNEQFF. The CDR3 bases are TGCGCCAGCAGCCCCCCCCAGGGCGAGAGCTCCTACAATGAGCAGTTCTTC. The chain couples TRBV5-1 to TRBJ2-1; tentative D call: TRBD1 (5 bases). V lost 4 bases and J lost 0, with 17 bases in between. The CDR3 spans 17 residues. CDR1 and CDR2 from the germline V gene are SGHRS and YFSETQ.

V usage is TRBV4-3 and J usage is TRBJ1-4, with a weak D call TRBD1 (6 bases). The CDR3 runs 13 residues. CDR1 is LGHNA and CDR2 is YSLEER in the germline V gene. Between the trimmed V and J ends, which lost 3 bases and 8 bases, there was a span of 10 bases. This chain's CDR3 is CASSQGAREKLFF. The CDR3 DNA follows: TGCGCCAGCAGCCAGGGGGCTAGGGAAAAACTGTTTTTT.

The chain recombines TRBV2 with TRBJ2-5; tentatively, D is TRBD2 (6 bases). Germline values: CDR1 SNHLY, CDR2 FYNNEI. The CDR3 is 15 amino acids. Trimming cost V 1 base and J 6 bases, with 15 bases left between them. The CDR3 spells CASSEGTGVLQTQYF. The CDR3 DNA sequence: TGTGCCAGCAGTGAAGGGACGGGAGTCTTACAGACCCAGTACTTC.

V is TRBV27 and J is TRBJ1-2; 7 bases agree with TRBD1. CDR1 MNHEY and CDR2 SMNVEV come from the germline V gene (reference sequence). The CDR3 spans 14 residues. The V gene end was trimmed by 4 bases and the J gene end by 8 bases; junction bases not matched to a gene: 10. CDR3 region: CASSSETGAEGYTF. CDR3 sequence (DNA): TGTGCCAGCAGTTCGGAAACAGGGGCGGAGGGCTACACCTTC.

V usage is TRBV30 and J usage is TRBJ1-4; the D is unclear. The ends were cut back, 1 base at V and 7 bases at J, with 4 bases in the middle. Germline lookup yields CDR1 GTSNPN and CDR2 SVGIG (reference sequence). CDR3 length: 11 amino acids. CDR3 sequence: CAWSDGEKLFF. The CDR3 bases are TGTGCCTGGAGTGACGGTGAAAAACTGTTTTTT.

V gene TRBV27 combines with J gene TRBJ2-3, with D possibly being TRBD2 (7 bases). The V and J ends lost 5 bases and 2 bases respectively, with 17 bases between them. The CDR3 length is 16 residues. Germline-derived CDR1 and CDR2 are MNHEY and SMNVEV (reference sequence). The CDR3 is CASSPPGGWNTDTQYF. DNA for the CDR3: TGTGCCAGCAGTCCCCCGGGGGGCTGGAACACAGATACGCAGTATTTT.

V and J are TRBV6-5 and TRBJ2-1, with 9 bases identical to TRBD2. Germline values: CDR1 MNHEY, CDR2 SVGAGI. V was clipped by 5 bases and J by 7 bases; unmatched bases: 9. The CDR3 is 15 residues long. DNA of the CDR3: TGTGCCAGCAGTCCAGGGGCGGGAGGGGATAATGAGCAGTTCTTC. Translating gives CASSPGAGGDNEQFF.

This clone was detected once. As DNA, the CDR3 is TGTGCCAGCAGTTACTCGGGGGGAGTGGAGGAGCAGTACTTC. Translating it yields CASSYSGGVEEQYF. V gene TRBV6-5 combines with J gene TRBJ2-7, with TRBD2 as a possible D gene (6 bases). The germline V and J ends were trimmed by 0 bases and 7 bases, with 13 bases remaining between them. CDR1 is MNHEY, CDR2 SVGAGI, per germline. The CDR3 runs to 14 residues.

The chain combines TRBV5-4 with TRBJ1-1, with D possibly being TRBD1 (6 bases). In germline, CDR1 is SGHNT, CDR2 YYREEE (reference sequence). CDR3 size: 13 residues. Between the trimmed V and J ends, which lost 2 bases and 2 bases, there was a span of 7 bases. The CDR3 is CASSFRGNTEAFF. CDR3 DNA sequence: TGTGCCAGCAGCTTCAGGGGAAACACTGAAGCTTTCTTT.